These 12 T cell receptor beta chains were all obtained from the same sample, sequenced in a study of CD8+ T cells in alopecia areata. Following extraction, RNA underwent reverse transcription to cDNA, which served as the sequencing template. Profiled with immunoSEQ multiplex PCR; TCRdb holds only in-frame clones, not every one. The data show about 110,000 clones, 58% seen once. The sequencing input was NKG2D-low CD8+ T cells sorted from blood. These receptors all stem from a human donor with alopecia areata.

The chain uses TRBV5-6 and TRBJ2-1, with 7 bases fitting TRBD2. This CDR3 has 14 residues. Germline lookup yields CDR1 SGHDT and CDR2 YYEEEE. Losses at the gene ends were 4 bases for V and 7 bases for J; bases not matched to a gene: 8. The chain's CDR3 is CASSLRISGNEQFF. For the CDR3, the DNA is TGTGCCAGCAGCCTAAGAATTAGCGGGAATGAGCAGTTCTTC. The full variable domain, rest sourced from reference TRBV5-6 and TRBJ2-1, is DAGVTQSPTHLIKTRGQQVTLRCSPKSGHDTVSWYQQALGQGPQFIFQYYEEEERQRGNFPDRFSGHQFPNYSSELNVNALLLGDSALYLCASSLRISGNEQFFGPGTRLTVL.

V usage is TRBV19 and J usage is TRBJ2-7, with TRBD1 identical over 9 bases. Looked up from germline, CDR1 is LNHDA and CDR2 is SQIVND (reference sequence). The length of the CDR3 is 15 residues. J was trimmed by 6 bases and V by 3 bases; bases with no gene match: 9. As DNA, the CDR3 is TGTGCCAGTAGTATGGATGGGGGGACAGGGATCGAGCAGTACTTC. This gives the protein CASSMDGGTGIEQYF.

The rearrangement links TRBV7-9 to TRBJ2-7; D may be TRBD2 (6 bases). CDR1 SEHNR and CDR2 FQNEAQ come from the germline V gene (reference sequence). V was pared by 4 bases and J by 5 bases, with 18 bases between. The CDR3 is 15 residues long. CDR3 sequence reads: CASSYHVRRGHEQYF. CDR3 coding DNA: TGTGCCAGCAGCTACCACGTGAGGAGGGGCCACGAGCAGTACTTC.

The sample holds a few counts of this clone. With only one base between it and a far larger clone, this is likely a read error. Other DNA sequences in the same sample also yield this CDR3. The chain carries TRBV5-1 and TRBJ1-3; tentative D call: TRBD1 (6 bases). Germline V gene data show CDR1 as SGHRS and CDR2 as YFSETQ. The CDR3 has 14 amino acids. DNA for the CDR3: TGCGCGAGCAGCGGGGGGACAAACGGAAACACCATATATTTT. Residues: CASSGGTNGNTIYF. Filled out from reference TRBV5-1 and TRBJ1-3, the complete variable domain reads KAGVTQTPRYLIKTRGQQVTLSCSPISGHRSVSWYQQTPGQGLQFLFEYFSETQRNKGNFPGRFSGRQFSNSRSEMNVSTLELGDSALYLCASSGGTNGNTIYFGEGSWLTVV.

The CDR3 DNA is TGTGCCAGCAGTGCTCAGGGAAGGCGCGAGCAGTACTTC. Translated: CASSAQGRREQYF. This chain connects TRBV27 to TRBJ2-7; perhaps TRBD1 as D (5 bases). V was clipped by 5 bases and J by 6 bases, with 14 bases between them. This CDR3 is built from 13 residues. Germline V gene data show CDR1 as MNHEY and CDR2 as SMNVEV (reference sequence).

This chain links TRBV27 with TRBJ2-7, with 9 bases that match TRBD2. Looked up from germline, CDR1 is MNHEY and CDR2 is SMNVEV (reference sequence). The CDR3 is made up of 14 amino acids. With V trimmed by 2 bases and J by 6 bases, 5 bases remained unmatched. The CDR3 loop is CASSLAGTSSEQYF. For the CDR3, the DNA is TGTGCCAGCAGTTTAGCCGGGACTAGCTCCGAGCAGTACTTC.

This clone was counted between two and nine times. CDR3 sequence: CASSSARTDSGANVLTF. In nucleotides, the CDR3 is TGTGCCAGCAGCTCTGCCAGGACGGACTCTGGGGCCAACGTCCTGACTTTC. The gene calls are TRBV7-2 and TRBJ2-6; D remains unclear. The germline V gene has CDR1 SGHTA and CDR2 FQGNSA. Between the trimmed V and J ends, which lost 4 bases and 0 bases, there was a span of 13 bases. The CDR3 has 17 residues.

The chain recombines TRBV7-8 with TRBJ2-3, with 11 bases that match TRBD2. Losses at the gene ends were 9 bases for V and 2 bases for J; bases not matched to a gene: 7. This CDR3 is built from 15 residues. The V gene's germline CDR1 is SGHVS and CDR2 FQNEAQ. The chain's CDR3 is CASHPSGRNTDTQYF. CDR3 nucleotides: TGTGCCAGTCACCCTAGCGGGAGGAACACAGATACGCAGTATTTT.

V is TRBV13 and J is TRBJ2-1; 8 bases are a match to TRBD2. Losses at the gene ends were 1 base for V and 6 bases for J; bases not matched to a gene: 5. The CDR3 extends over 15 amino acids. Germline-derived CDR1 and CDR2 are PRHDT and FYEKMQ (reference sequence). CDR3 amino acids: CASSLERELANEQFF. DNA of the CDR3: TGTGCCAGCAGCTTAGAGCGGGAGCTGGCCAATGAGCAGTTCTTC.

This clone came up a few times. The rearrangement links TRBV7-9 to TRBJ1-1; maybe TRBD1 (5 bases). The CDR3 contains 13 residues. CDR1 and CDR2 (germline): SEHNR, FQNEAQ (reference sequence). The ends were cut back, 5 bases at V and 4 bases at J, with 11 bases in the middle. The CDR3 reads CASSHGGGTEAFF. As DNA, the CDR3 is TGTGCCAGCAGCCATGGGGGAGGCACTGAAGCTTTCTTT.

V gene TRBV27 combines with J gene TRBJ2-4; no firm D call. The CDR3 covers 16 residues. CDR1 and CDR2 (germline): MNHEY, SMNVEV (reference sequence). The germline V and J ends were trimmed by 5 bases and 0 bases, with 14 bases remaining between them. The CDR3 nucleotides read TGTGCCAGCAGTCCACAACAGATTATAGCCAAAAACATTCAGTACTTC. This gives the protein CASSPQQIIAKNIQYF.

V gene TRBV9 combines with J gene TRBJ2-1; D gene unclear. CDR1 is SGDLS, CDR2 YYNGEE, per germline. This CDR3 has 15 amino acids. V was shortened by 3 bases and J by 2 bases, with 12 bases between the two germline ends. CDR3 loop: CASSASPGAYNEQFF. Here the CDR3 DNA reads TGTGCCAGCAGCGCCAGCCCTGGGGCCTACAATGAGCAGTTCTTC.